The 5 T cell receptor beta chains in this list originate from one sample, sequenced in a study of T and B cells in COVID-19 patients. TRB rearrangements were amplified by multiplex PCR with BIOMED2 TRB-A/B primers. TCRdb called the multiplex PCR reads again in MiXCR, with one record for every CDR3 protein. The table includes 15,000 or so distinct CDR3 sequences, around 28% detected once. Each TRB amplification used roughly 240-550 ng of genomic DNA from blood. Sequenced: blood. Receptor source: a human donor who had recovered from COVID-19.

This clonotype was seen ten or more times. In nucleotides, the CDR3 is TGTGCCAGCAGTTACTTGACTAGCGGATCCACAGATACGCAGTATTTT. It specifies CASSYLTSGSTDTQYF. The chain uses TRBV6-5 and TRBJ2-3; TRBD2 aligns across 9 bases. Germline values: CDR1 MNHEY, CDR2 SVGAGI. The CDR3 loop spans 16 amino acids. V dropped 1 base and J dropped 2; count of bases not matched to a gene: 4.

This clonotype came up a few times. The chain combines TRBV18 with TRBJ1-1; D is ambiguous. CDR3 length: 15 residues. Germline CDR1 KGHSH, CDR2 LQKENI. With 3 bases removed from V and 0 bases from J, the gap between germline ends came to 11 bases. The CDR3: CASSPLAWMNTEAFF. The CDR3 DNA sequence: TGTGCCAGCTCACCTCTAGCGTGGATGAACACTGAAGCTTTCTTT.

The CDR3 spells CASSLRVGLAGVGRAYEQYF. The CDR3 region has the DNA TGTGCCAGCAGTTTACGGGTCGGGCTAGCGGGAGTAGGGAGGGCCTACGAGCAGTACTTC. V usage is TRBV28 and J usage is TRBJ2-7; TRBD2 matches at 10 bases. CDR1 and CDR2 (germline): MDHEN, SYDVKM. The J segment lost 2 bases and the V segment lost 2 bases, leaving 18 bases of the junction unmatched. The CDR3 runs to 20 residues.

In nucleotides, the CDR3 is TGTGCCAGTAGTATAGAAGCGGGAGGGCCCCACGAGCAGTACTTC. Residues: CASSIEAGGPHEQYF. The chain is built from TRBV19 and TRBJ2-7; 10 nucleotides match TRBD2. Losses at the gene ends were 0 bases for V and 5 bases for J; bases not matched to a gene: 4. CDR3 size: 15 residues. CDR1 and CDR2 (germline): LNHDA, SQIVND (reference sequence).

This clonotype was detected ten times or more. V gene TRBV27 combines with J gene TRBJ2-2; TRBD2 agrees at 10 bases. With V trimmed by 9 bases and J by 1 base, 2 bases remained unmatched. Germline V lookup: CDR1 MNHEY, CDR2 SMNVEV (reference sequence). This CDR3 spans 14 amino acids. Here the CDR3 reads CASASGGNTGELFF. CDR3 DNA: TGTGCCAGTGCTAGCGGGGGGAACACCGGGGAGCTGTTTTTT.